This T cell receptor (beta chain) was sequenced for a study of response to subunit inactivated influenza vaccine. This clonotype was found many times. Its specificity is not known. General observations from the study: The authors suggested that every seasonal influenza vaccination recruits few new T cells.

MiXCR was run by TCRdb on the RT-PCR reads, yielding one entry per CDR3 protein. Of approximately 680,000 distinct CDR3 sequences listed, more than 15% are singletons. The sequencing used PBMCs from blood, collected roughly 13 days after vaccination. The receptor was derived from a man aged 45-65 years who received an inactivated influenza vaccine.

The CDR3 sequence: CASSLAPSGTITDTQYF. CDR3 sequence (DNA): TGCGCCAGCAGCTTGGCCCCTAGCGGGACAATCACAGATACGCAGTATTTT. The chain joins TRBV5-1 to TRBJ2-3; the match to TRBD2 covers 9 bases. The junction had 7 bases not matched to a gene; V was cut back by 0 bases and J by 2 bases. Germline V gives CDR1 SGHRS, CDR2 YFSETQ. CDR3 size: 17 residues.